A single sample is the source of the 14 T cell receptor beta chains below, sequenced in a study of CD8+CD57+ T cells in acquired aplastic anemia. Genomic DNA was employed as the template in profiling TCR beta VDJ and CDR3. TCRdb reanalysed the reads using MiXCR and keeps one entry per CDR3 protein. Of hundreds of thousands of distinct CDR3 sequences in the sample, around 33% were seen once. All patients picked for sequencing had shown, by flow cytometry, an expansion of CD8+CD57+ cells. The sample taken for sequencing was sorted CD4+, CD8+, or CD8+CD57+ T cells (not recorded which) from PBMCs. Receptors were obtained from a human donor with aplastic anemia.

Regarding this clonotype: A much larger clone sits a single nucleotide away, making a read error possible. The conserved closing phenylalanine or tryptophan is absent in this CDR3, likely reflecting a read error. The rearrangement uses TRBV2 and TRBJ1-5, with 8 bases aligning to TRBD1. J lost 5 bases, V lost 3 bases, and 3 bases had no gene match. Per germline, CDR1 SNHLY and CDR2 FYNNEI. The CDR3 extends over 14 amino acids. CDR3 residues: CASSDNRGYQPQHS. The CDR3 region has the DNA TGTGCCAGCAGTGATAACAGGGGGTATCAGCCCCAGCATTCT.

This clonotype occurred many times. The chain uses TRBV7-9 and TRBJ1-1; the D is unclear. Deletions cut 2 bases from V and 7 bases from J, with 8 bases between. The length of the CDR3 is 12 residues. Germline V CDR1 and CDR2: SEHNR, FQNEAQ (reference sequence). In DNA form, the CDR3 reads TGTGCCAGCAGCTTATTTAGCAGTGAAGCTTTCTTT. Its translation is CASSLFSSEAFF.

This clonotype was counted only a few times. The CDR3 DNA reads TGTGCCAGCATGTCCAGGGGAACCTACGAGCAGTACTTC. This sequence encodes CASMSRGTYEQYF. V and J are TRBV2 and TRBJ2-7; D possibly corresponds to TRBD1 (6 bases). There are 13 residues in the CDR3. The V end was cut by 7 bases, the J end by 2 bases, with 12 bases between. Germline V gene sequence: CDR1 SNHLY, CDR2 FYNNEI.

There are a few counts of this clonotype. The V call is TRBV9, the J call TRBJ2-2; D ambiguous. The germline V gene encodes CDR1 SGDLS and CDR2 YYNGEE. CDR3 size: 17 residues. The V end lost 0 bases, the J end lost 0 bases, and 12 bases lay between the germline ends. CDR3 loop: CASSVAVGRTNTGELFF. CDR3 sequence (DNA): TGTGCCAGCAGCGTAGCTGTTGGCAGAACGAACACCGGGGAGCTGTTTTTT.

This clonotype was seen at least ten times. V and J are TRBV5-8 and TRBJ2-7; unclear D gene. The CDR3 has 12 residues. CDR1 SGHTS and CDR2 YDEGEE come from the germline V gene. V lost 3 bases to trimming and J lost 2 bases, with 6 bases between them. This CDR3 is CASSYLPYEQYF. DNA for the CDR3: TGTGCCAGCAGCTACCTTCCCTACGAGCAGTACTTC.

This clonotype was recorded a few times. A read error may account for a junction end that differs from germline. The chain couples TRBV7-2 to TRBJ1-6; D not resolved. CDR3 size: 11 residues. The germline gives CDR1 SGHTA, CDR2 FQGNSA. Here the CDR3 DNA reads TGTGCCAGCAGCCGGGCTTCACCCCCCCACTTT. Protein sequence: CASSRASPPHF.

The CDR3 loop reads CACVGDGYTF. The CDR3 DNA reads TGTGCCTGCGTCGGGGATGGCTACACCTTC. The chain joins TRBV30 to TRBJ1-2; no clear D. This CDR3 has 10 residues. The V and J ends lost 6 bases and 6 bases respectively, with 8 bases between them. CDR1 GTSNPN and CDR2 SVGIG come from the germline V gene (reference sequence).

The chain couples TRBV15 to TRBJ2-3; TRBD2 might be the D (5 bases). Germline loops: CDR1 LNHNV, CDR2 YYDKDF (reference sequence). The CDR3 spans 16 residues. V lost 4 bases and J 0 bases, leaving 14 bases between the germline ends. The CDR3 region has the DNA TGTGCCACCAGCACCGAGGCGGGTGCTAGCACAGATACGCAGTATTTT. Translation gives CATSTEAGASTDTQYF. Full variable domain (rest looked up from reference TRBV15 and TRBJ2-3): DAMVIQNPRYQVTQFGKPVTLSCSQTLNHNVMYWYQQKSSQAPKLLFHYYDKDFNNEADTPDNFQSRRPNTSFCFLDIRSPGLGDTAMYLCATSTEAGASTDTQYFGPGTRLTVL.

The chain uses TRBV10-3 and TRBJ1-6; the D gene is possibly TRBD1 (5 bases). The CDR3 extends over 15 amino acids. Germline V gene lookup returns CDR1 ENHRY and CDR2 SYGVKD. Trimming removed 1 base from V and 5 bases from J, with 9 bases in between. CDR3 sequence (DNA): TGTGCCATCAGTGAGTTGGGGCAGCATAATTCACCCCTCCACTTT. It codes for CAISELGQHNSPLHF.

The chain is built from TRBV10-1 and TRBJ2-2, with 7 bases fitting TRBD1. The CDR3 is 15 amino acids. The junction had 7 bases not matched to a gene; V was cut back by 4 bases and J by 5 bases. Germline-derived CDR1 and CDR2 are WNHNN and SYGVQD (reference sequence). The CDR3 nucleotides are TGCGCCAGCAGTGCCCTCCTGACAGGGACCGGGGAGCTGTTTTTT. This encodes CASSALLTGTGELFF.

Turning to this clonotype: Compared with germline, one end of the junction differs, possibly owing to a read error. The chain employs TRBV10-3 and TRBJ1-5; D not resolved. Per the germline V gene, CDR1 is ENHRY and CDR2 is SYGVKD. The length of the CDR3 is 13 residues. The CDR3 loop is CASSETQTQPQHF. The CDR3 DNA reads TGTGCCAGCAGTGAAACGCAGACTCAGCCCCAGCATTTT.

In this sample, this clonotype turned up a few times. The chain combines TRBV4-2 with TRBJ2-3, with D tentatively TRBD2 (5 bases). Germline CDR1 LGHNA, CDR2 YNFKEQ. Between the trimmed V and J ends, which lost 0 bases and 4 bases, there was a span of 14 bases. The CDR3 has 16 amino acids. The CDR3 protein is CASSQERAGAADTQYF. CDR3 bases: TGTGCCAGCAGCCAAGAAAGGGCAGGAGCGGCAGATACGCAGTATTTT.

V is TRBV2 and J is TRBJ1-6; D unresolved. This CDR3 region has 16 residues. The germline V gene has CDR1 SNHLY and CDR2 FYNNEI. The V and J ends lost 4 bases and 4 bases respectively, with 14 bases between them. The CDR3 loop is CASSGLRAAYNSPLHF. The CDR3 bases are TGTGCCAGCAGTGGGCTCAGAGCCGCTTATAATTCACCCCTCCACTTT. The full variable domain, completed using reference TRBV2 and TRBJ1-6, is EPEVTQTPSHQVTQMGQEVILRCVPISNHLYFYWYRQILGQKVEFLVSFYNNEISEKSEIFDDQFSVERPDGSNFTLKIRSTKLEDSAMYFCASSGLRAAYNSPLHFGNGTRLTVT.

The J gene is TRBJ1-2, the V gene TRBV20-1; D might be TRBD1 (5 bases). CDR3 size: 15 residues. The V gene lost 0 bases and the J gene lost 8 bases, with 19 bases spanning the gap. Germline V gene lookup returns CDR1 DFQATT and CDR2 SNEGSKA (reference sequence). The CDR3 protein is CSARDTRDPREGYTF. The CDR3 DNA sequence: TGCAGTGCTAGAGATACCCGGGACCCTAGGGAGGGCTACACCTTC.